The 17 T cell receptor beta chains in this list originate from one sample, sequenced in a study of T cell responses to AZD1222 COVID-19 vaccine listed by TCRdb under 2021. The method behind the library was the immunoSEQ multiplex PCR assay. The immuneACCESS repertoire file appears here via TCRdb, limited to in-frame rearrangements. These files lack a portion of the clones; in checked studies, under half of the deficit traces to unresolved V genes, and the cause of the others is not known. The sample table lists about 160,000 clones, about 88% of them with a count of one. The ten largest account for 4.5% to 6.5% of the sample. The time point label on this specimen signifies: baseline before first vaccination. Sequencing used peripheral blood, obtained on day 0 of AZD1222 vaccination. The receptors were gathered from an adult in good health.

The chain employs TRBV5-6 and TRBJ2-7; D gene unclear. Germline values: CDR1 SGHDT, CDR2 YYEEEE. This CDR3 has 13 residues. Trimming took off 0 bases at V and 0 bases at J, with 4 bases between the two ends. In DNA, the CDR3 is TGTGCCAGCAGCTTGGTTACCTCCTACGAGCAGTACTTC. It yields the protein CASSLVTSYEQYF. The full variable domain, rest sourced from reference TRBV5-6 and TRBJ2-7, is DAGVTQSPTHLIKTRGQQVTLRCSPKSGHDTVSWYQQALGQGPQFIFQYYEEEERQRGNFPDRFSGHQFPNYSSELNVNALLLGDSALYLCASSLVTSYEQYFGPGTRLTVT.

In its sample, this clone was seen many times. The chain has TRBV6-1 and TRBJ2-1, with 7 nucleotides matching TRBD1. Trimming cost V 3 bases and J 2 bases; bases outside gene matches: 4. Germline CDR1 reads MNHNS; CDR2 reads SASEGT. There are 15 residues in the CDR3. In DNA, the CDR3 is TGTGCCAGCAGTGATACAGGGGAAACCTACAATGAGCAGTTCTTC. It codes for CASSDTGETYNEQFF.

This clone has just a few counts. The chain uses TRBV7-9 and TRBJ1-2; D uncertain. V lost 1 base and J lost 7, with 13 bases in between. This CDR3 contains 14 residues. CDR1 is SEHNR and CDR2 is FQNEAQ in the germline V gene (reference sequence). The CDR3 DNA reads TGTGCCAGCAGCTTAGAAAACCGCGTCGCTGGCTACACCTTC. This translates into CASSLENRVAGYTF. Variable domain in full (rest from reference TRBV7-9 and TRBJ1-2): DTGVSQNPRHKITKRGQNVTFRCDPISEHNRLYWYRQTLGQGPEFLTYFQNEAQLEKSRLLSDRFSAERPKGSFSTLEIQRTEQGDSAMYLCASSLENRVAGYTFGSGTRLTVV.

CDR3 residues: CAIRDRDYGYTF. In DNA, the CDR3 is TGTGCCATCAGGGACAGAGACTATGGCTACACCTTC. The gene calls are TRBV10-3 and TRBJ1-2, with D maybe TRBD1 (6 bases). In germline, CDR1 is ENHRY, CDR2 SYGVKD. V lost 6 bases and J 3 bases, leaving 8 bases between the germline ends. CDR3 length: 12 amino acids.

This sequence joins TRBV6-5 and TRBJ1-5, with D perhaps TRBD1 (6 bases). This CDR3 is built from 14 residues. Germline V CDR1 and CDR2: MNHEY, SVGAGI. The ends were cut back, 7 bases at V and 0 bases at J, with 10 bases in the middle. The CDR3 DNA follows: TGTGCCAGCACTGTGGGGGCTAGCAATCAGCCCCAGCATTTT. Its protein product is CASTVGASNQPQHF.

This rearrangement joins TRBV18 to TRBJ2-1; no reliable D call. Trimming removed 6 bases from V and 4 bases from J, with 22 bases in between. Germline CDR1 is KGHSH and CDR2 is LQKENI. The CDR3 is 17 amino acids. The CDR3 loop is CASSSPLVGTRYNEQFF. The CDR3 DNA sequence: TGTGCCAGCTCCTCCCCCCTTGTAGGAACACGGTACAATGAGCAGTTCTTC.

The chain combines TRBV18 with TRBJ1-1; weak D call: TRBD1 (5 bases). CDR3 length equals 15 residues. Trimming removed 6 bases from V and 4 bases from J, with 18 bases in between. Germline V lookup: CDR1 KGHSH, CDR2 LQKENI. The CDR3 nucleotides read TGTGCCAGCTCCCCTTTAGACAGCCTTGGCACTGAAGCTTTCTTT. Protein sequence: CASSPLDSLGTEAFF.

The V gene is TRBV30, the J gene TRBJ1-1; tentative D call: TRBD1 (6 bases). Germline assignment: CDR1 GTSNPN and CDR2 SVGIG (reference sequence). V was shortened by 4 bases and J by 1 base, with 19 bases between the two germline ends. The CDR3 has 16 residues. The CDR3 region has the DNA TGTGCCTGGACCGACCACGGACAGATATGGAACACTGAAGCTTTCTTT. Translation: CAWTDHGQIWNTEAFF.

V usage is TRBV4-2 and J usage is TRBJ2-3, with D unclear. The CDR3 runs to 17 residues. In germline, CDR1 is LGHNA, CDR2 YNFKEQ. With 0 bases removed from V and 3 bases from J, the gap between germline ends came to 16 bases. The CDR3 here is CASSQEVGLLGTDTQYF. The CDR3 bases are TGTGCCAGCAGCCAAGAAGTGGGCCTCCTGGGGACAGATACGCAGTATTTT.

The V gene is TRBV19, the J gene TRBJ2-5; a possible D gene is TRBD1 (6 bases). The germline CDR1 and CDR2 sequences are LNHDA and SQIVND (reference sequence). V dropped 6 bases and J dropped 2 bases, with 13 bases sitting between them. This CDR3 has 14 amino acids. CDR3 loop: CASRNTGLQETQYF. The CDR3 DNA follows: TGTGCCAGTAGGAATACAGGGCTTCAAGAGACCCAGTACTTC.

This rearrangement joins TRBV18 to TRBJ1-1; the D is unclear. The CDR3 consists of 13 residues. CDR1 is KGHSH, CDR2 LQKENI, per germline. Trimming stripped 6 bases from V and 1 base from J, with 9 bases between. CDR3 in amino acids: CASSLRANTEAFF. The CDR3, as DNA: TGTGCCAGCTCGTTACGGGCGAACACTGAAGCTTTCTTT.

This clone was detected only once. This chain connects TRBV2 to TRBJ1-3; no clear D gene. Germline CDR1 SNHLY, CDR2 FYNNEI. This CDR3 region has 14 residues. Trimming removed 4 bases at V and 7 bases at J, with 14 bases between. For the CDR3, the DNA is TGTGCCAGCAGTGCGCTGCTGGGGAGTAACACCATATATTTT. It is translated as CASSALLGSNTIYF.

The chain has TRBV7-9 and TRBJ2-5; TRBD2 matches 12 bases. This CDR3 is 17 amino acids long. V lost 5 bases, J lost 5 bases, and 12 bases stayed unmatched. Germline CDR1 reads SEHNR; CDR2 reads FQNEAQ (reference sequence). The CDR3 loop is CASSPGGTSGRYETQYF. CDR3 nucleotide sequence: TGTGCCAGCAGCCCAGGGGGAACTAGCGGGAGGTACGAGACCCAGTACTTC.

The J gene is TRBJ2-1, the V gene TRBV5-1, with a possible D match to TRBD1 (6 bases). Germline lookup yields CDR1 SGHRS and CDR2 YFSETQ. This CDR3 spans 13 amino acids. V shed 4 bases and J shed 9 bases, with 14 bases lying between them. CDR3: CASSAEGDGEQFF. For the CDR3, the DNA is TGCGCCAGCAGCGCCGAGGGGGACGGTGAGCAGTTCTTC. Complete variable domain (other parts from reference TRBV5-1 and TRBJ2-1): KAGVTQTPRYLIKTRGQQVTLSCSPISGHRSVSWYQQTPGQGLQFLFEYFSETQRNKGNFPGRFSGRQFSNSRSEMNVSTLELGDSALYLCASSAEGDGEQFFGPGTRLTVL.

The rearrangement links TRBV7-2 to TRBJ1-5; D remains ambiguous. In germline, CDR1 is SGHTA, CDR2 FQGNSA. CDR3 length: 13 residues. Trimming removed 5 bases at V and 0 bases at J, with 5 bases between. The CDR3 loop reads CASSRNSNQPQHF. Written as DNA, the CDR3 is TGTGCCAGCAGCAGAAATAGCAATCAGCCCCAGCATTTT. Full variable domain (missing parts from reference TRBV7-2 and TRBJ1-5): GAGVSQSPSNKVTEKGKDVELRCDPISGHTALYWYRQSLGQGLEFLIYFQGNSAPDKSGLPSDRFSAERTGGSVSTLTIQRTQQEDSAVYLCASSRNSNQPQHFGDGTRLSIL.

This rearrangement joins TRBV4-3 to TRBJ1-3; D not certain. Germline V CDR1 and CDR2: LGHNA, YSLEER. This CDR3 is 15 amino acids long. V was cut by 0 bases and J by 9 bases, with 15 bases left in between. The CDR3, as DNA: TGCGCCAGCAGCCAAGAGGAGGAACGCTTAGGCACCATATATTTT. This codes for CASSQEEERLGTIYF.

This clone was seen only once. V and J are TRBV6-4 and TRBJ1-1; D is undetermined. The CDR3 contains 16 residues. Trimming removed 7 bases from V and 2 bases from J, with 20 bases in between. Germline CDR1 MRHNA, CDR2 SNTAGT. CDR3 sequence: CASIILGEVTNTEAFF. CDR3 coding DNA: TGTGCCAGCATCATCCTTGGGGAAGTCACCAACACTGAAGCTTTCTTT.